Described below is a single TCR beta chain sequence and its context. Its antigen is not identified. Germline CDR1 is GTSNPN and CDR2 is SVGIG (reference sequence). After removal of 4 bases from V and 3 bases from J, the junction contained 6 bases not matched to a gene. The CDR3 runs 14 residues. TCRdb's copy holds only in-frame clones and misses some; the assay was immunoSEQ multiplex PCR. This sample has roughly 640,000 clones, with around 97% found just once. The data derive from a study of shared clonotypes between healthy human individuals. On the study more broadly: Three plates each covered CD4 naive and memory; CD8 naive two, CD8 memory one.

Only Caucasian adults living in Nashville, Tennessee made up the donor group. Study-wide results and limits: The study's rarefaction showed incomplete sorted-subset sequencing despite large depth.

This rearrangement joins TRBV30 to TRBJ2-7, with TRBD2 matching 10 bases. The sequenced material came from naive CD4+ T cells sorted from blood. The subset denotes: CD45RA+ positively selected. This sequence was found in a woman aged 25 to 45 in good health. This CDR3 reads CAWTPGTSVYEQYF. The CDR3 bases are TGTGCCTGGACCCCCGGGACTAGCGTCTACGAGCAGTACTTC. Together with reference TRBV30 and TRBJ2-7, the CDR3 gives the full variable domain: SQTIHQWPATLVQPVGSPLSLECTVEGTSNPNLYWYRQAAGRGLQLLFYSVGIGQISSEVPQNLSASRPQDRQFILSSKKLLLSDSGFYLCAWTPGTSVYEQYFGPGTRLTVT.